The 10 T cell receptor beta chains listed next were all sequenced from one sample in a study of blood T cell repertoires in COVID-19. The table came from immunoSEQ multiplex PCR; TCRdb's copy has only in-frame clones and leaves some out. Among tens of thousands of clones listed, 88% were seen once. The sample was peripheral blood. The receptors come from a human donor in a cohort sampled during active COVID-19.

The rearrangement joins TRBV7-2 to TRBJ2-1, with a tentative D call TRBD2 (6 bases). V was trimmed by 5 bases and J by 6 bases, leaving 11 bases between them. CDR3 size: 13 residues. Germline CDR1 is SGHTA and CDR2 is FQGNSA. The CDR3, as DNA: TGTGCCAGCAGCGAGGGGACTTTCAATGAGCAGTTCTTC. It translates to CASSEGTFNEQFF.

V usage is TRBV12-3 or TRBV12-4 and J usage is TRBJ1-2, with D possibly TRBD1 on 6 matching bases. Trimming took 6 bases from V and 7 from J, leaving 15 bases between them. CDR3 size: 13 residues. The DNA of the CDR3 is TGTGCCAGCAGAACACAGGGTCGGTCTGGCTACACCTTC. Protein: CASRTQGRSGYTF.

The rearrangement links TRBV6-6 to TRBJ2-7; tentative D call: TRBD2 (6 bases). V was shortened by 6 bases and J by 8 bases, with 17 bases between the two germline ends. The CDR3 length is 13 residues. Germline CDR1 and CDR2: MNHNY and SVGAGI (reference sequence). The CDR3 DNA is TGTGCCAGCAGCCCCCGAGGAGCGGGTAAGCAGTACTTC. Translating it yields CASSPRGAGKQYF.

The chain employs TRBV5-1 and TRBJ2-1; 11 bases line up with TRBD2. CDR1 and CDR2 (germline): SGHRS, YFSETQ. The CDR3 is 15 amino acids. V lost 3 bases, J lost 4 bases, and 3 bases stayed unmatched. CDR3 protein: CASSSGTSGYNEQFF. Written as DNA, the CDR3 is TGCGCCAGCAGCTCGGGGACTAGCGGTTACAATGAGCAGTTCTTC. Full variable domain (rest looked up from reference TRBV5-1 and TRBJ2-1): KAGVTQTPRYLIKTRGQQVTLSCSPISGHRSVSWYQQTPGQGLQFLFEYFSETQRNKGNFPGRFSGRQFSNSRSEMNVSTLELGDSALYLCASSSGTSGYNEQFFGPGTRLTVL.

The V call is TRBV6-2 or TRBV6-3, the J call TRBJ1-1; TRBD1 is a possible D gene (5 bases). Germline assignment: CDR1 MNHEY and CDR2 SVGEGT. V gave up 0 bases and J gave up 11 bases, with 13 bases separating them. This CDR3 comprises 13 residues. CDR3 nucleotides: TGTGCCAGCAGTTACTCGTCCATCCGGGGGGCTTTCTTT. Translating gives CASSYSSIRGAFF.

This chain's CDR3 is CASSYVFETPKDRGEKLFF. DNA of the CDR3: TGTGCCAGCAGTTACGTCTTTGAGACTCCGAAAGACCGTGGTGAAAAACTGTTTTTT. V usage is TRBV6-2 or TRBV6-3 and J usage is TRBJ1-4, with D hard to call. This CDR3 region has 19 residues. V was clipped by 2 bases and J by 7 bases, with 26 bases between them. Germline V gene data show CDR1 as MNHEY and CDR2 as SVGEGT.

There are a few counts of this clone. This chain uses TRBV25-1 with TRBJ2-2; tentatively, D is TRBD2 (7 bases). The CDR3 runs to 16 residues. V lost 3 bases and J 6 bases, leaving 17 bases between the germline ends. Germline values: CDR1 MGHDK, CDR2 SYGVNS. The CDR3 DNA reads as TGTGCCAGCAGTGACCTTCGGGGGGCAGCTTCCGGGGAGCTGTTTTTT. Its protein is CASSDLRGAASGELFF.

This chain joins TRBV5-4 and TRBJ1-1; 12 bases map to TRBD1. The CDR3 consists of 15 residues. After removal of 4 bases from V and 6 bases from J, the junction contained 7 bases not matched to a gene. CDR1 SGHNT and CDR2 YYREEE come from the germline V gene (reference sequence). Here the CDR3 reads CASSTTGTGGPEAFF. CDR3 in DNA: TGTGCCAGCAGCACCACCGGGACAGGGGGCCCTGAAGCTTTCTTT.

V is TRBV15 and J is TRBJ1-2; maybe TRBD1 (6 bases). The germline V and J ends were trimmed by 0 bases and 5 bases, with 13 bases remaining between them. Germline CDR1 is LNHNV and CDR2 is YYDKDF (reference sequence). The CDR3 sequence is 15 residues long. This CDR3 is CATSRDWQGNYGYTF. The CDR3 DNA reads TGTGCCACCAGCAGAGATTGGCAGGGGAATTATGGCTACACCTTC.

This clone was detected a few times. As DNA, the CDR3 is TGTGCCAGTGGCACCCGCAACACCATATATTTT. Translating it yields CASGTRNTIYF. The chain recombines TRBV6-5 with TRBJ1-3; the D is unclear. V lost 9 bases, J lost 7 bases, and 10 bases lay in between. CDR1 is MNHEY, CDR2 SVGAGI, per germline. The CDR3 consists of 11 residues.